The clone carrying this TCR beta chain was counted between two and nine times. Profiled with immunoSEQ multiplex PCR; TCRdb holds only in-frame clones, not every one. The sample shows 950,000 to 1,300,000 clones, roughly 75% of them seen only once. This entry is derived from a study of shared clonotypes between healthy human individuals. The donors, healthy adults who were HIV-negative, had experienced no recent acute infections or vaccinations. The specimen sequenced was memory CD4+ T cells sorted from blood. Subset denoted: CD45RA-negative fraction. This TCR was sampled from a man younger than 35 in good health.

CDR3 sequence reads: CASSFGSSSYGYTF. The CDR3 DNA is TGTGCCAGCAGCTTCGGGTCCTCCAGTTATGGCTACACCTTC. J is TRBJ1-2 and V is TRBV11-2; D gene ambiguous. The CDR3 spans 14 residues. Trimming took 3 bases from V and 5 from J, leaving 13 bases between them. Germline V gene sequence: CDR1 SGHAT, CDR2 FQNNGV. Using reference TRBV11-2 and TRBJ1-2 for the parts outside the CDR3, the full variable domain is EAGVAQSPRYKIIEKRQSVAFWCNPISGHATLYWYQQILGQGPKLLIQFQNNGVVDDSQLPKDRFSAERLKGVDSTLKIQPAKLEDSAVYLCASSFGSSSYGYTFGSGTRLTVV.